Sequencing of this T cell receptor beta chain was carried out in a study of regulatory T cells in long-lasting Graves disease. Relying on iRepertoire HTBI primers and Arm-PCR of CDR3 regions, the team built TCR beta libraries. TCRdb itself ran the multiplex PCR reads through MiXCR, one entry per CDR3 protein. The data show 400,000 to 500,000 distinct CDR3 sequences, 11% to 15% seen once. V dropped 5 bases and J dropped 1; count of bases not matched to a gene: 13. Germline CDR1 and CDR2: MDHEN and SYDVKM. This CDR3 is built from 17 residues. Ten or more counts support this clonotype. Time point reported: newly diagnosed GD, antithyroid drugs for less than 3 months. RNA from PBMCs was the source of the TCR library. The same specimen was also included in a second study, on T cells in Graves' hyperthyroidism and ophthalmopathy.

The chain employs TRBV28 and TRBJ1-1; 7 positions match TRBD1. The receptor was isolated from a woman aged 50 to 60 with Graves disease. The sequences come from peripheral blood mononuclear cells (PBMCs), collected at new diagnosis, from a patient treated with antithyroid drugs. Here the CDR3 DNA reads TGTGCCAGCAGTCCAGGGGGGCAGGGCGTCACGAACACTGAAGCTTTCTTT. Translation gives CASSPGGQGVTNTEAFF.